This paragraph covers one T cell receptor beta chain sequence. The source of the sample is a study of identical twins. Each CDR3 protein is one row after TCRdb ran MiXCR on the 5' RACE reads. This sample has about 900,000 distinct CDR3 sequences, with 10% to 15% found just once. Everyone who gave samples was a healthy Caucasian. The CDR3 is made up of 15 amino acids. Per germline, CDR1 SGDLS and CDR2 YYNGEE. V gave up 4 bases and J gave up 4 bases, with 17 bases separating them. In addition, the sample was reused for a study of yellow fever vaccine responses in identical twins. As that report states: A vaccine T cell response that seemed partly convergent and partly personalized was reported in twins.

This TCR was recovered from a woman between 18 and 29 years old in good health. Sequencing was performed on PBMCs. The chain combines TRBV9 with TRBJ2-5; tentatively, D is TRBD2 (6 bases). This CDR3 reads CASSMTGLPPETQYF. In DNA, the CDR3 is TGTGCCAGCAGCATGACGGGACTTCCCCCAGAGACCCAGTACTTC.